The clone carrying this TCR beta chain was observed many times. The trim removed 1 base at V and 6 bases at J, leaving 8 bases unmatched. The CDR3 has 14 residues. Germline V gives CDR1 SQVTM, CDR2 ANQGSEA. This specimen comes from a study of early T cells in non-severe SARS-CoV-2 infection. Using its own MiXCR run on the 5' RACE reads, TCRdb lists one record per CDR3 protein. Found here are 63,000 or so distinct CDR3 sequences, around 10% of them singletons; the top ten hold approximately 5%. The source was whole blood, collected at baseline. The chain links TRBV29-1 to TRBJ2-7; the match to TRBD1 covers 8 bases. This receptor was identified in an adult who was a healthcare worker with PCR-confirmed SARS-CoV-2 infection or an uninfected control (not recorded which). The CDR3: CSVEGGQGAGEQYF. DNA for the CDR3: TGCAGCGTTGAAGGAGGTCAGGGGGCAGGCGAGCAGTACTTC.